Below, one T cell receptor beta chain is given with its context. The sample comes from a study of cytomegalovirus exposure and HLA in healthy donors. Clones were read by immunoSEQ multiplex PCR, and TCRdb kept only the in-frame ones, dropping some. The sample includes 150,000 to 200,000 clones, about 90% of them seen just once. V was cut by 0 bases and J by 8 bases, with 13 bases left in between. Germline loops: CDR1 MNHNY, CDR2 SVGAGI (reference sequence). This CDR3 has 15 residues. The TCR comes from a young woman in good health and CMV-seropositive. Sequenced: PBMCs. V is TRBV6-6 and J is TRBJ1-4, with D possibly TRBD1 on 6 matching bases. CDR3 coding DNA: TGTGCCAGCAGTTACTCGGACAGCTCAGGGGAAAAACTGTTTTTT. As protein: CASSYSDSSGEKLFF.